The present T cell receptor beta chain was sequenced within a study of T-cell memory formation after mild COVID-19. 5'RACE primed from the constant segment yielded TCR alpha and TCR beta cDNA libraries bearing sample barcodes and UMIs. TCRdb processed the 5' RACE reads anew with MiXCR; each CDR3 protein has one entry. Here the sample spans 350,000 to 500,000 distinct CDR3 sequences, 20% being singletons. Notes on this clonotype: The target antigen is unknown.

J was trimmed by 5 bases and V by 1 base; bases with no gene match: 8. The V gene's germline CDR1 is SGHVS and CDR2 FQNEAQ. The CDR3 consists of 16 residues. Study observations and caveats: Clones that shrank (day 15 to 85) were balanced CD4/CD8, whereas later expanders leaned CD4+. Among CD4+ contracting clones, most were CM and EM, and CD8+ ones EMRA. There were some responding clones in pre-infection memory, which suggested that cross-reactive memory had joined.

The material sequenced was PBMCs or a T cell subset sorted from them (not recorded which). J is TRBJ1-2 and V is TRBV7-8; 9 positions match TRBD1. The TCR comes from an adult woman who had mild COVID-19 (a few samples of this study predate the infection). Cell type and time point are not known. The CDR3 DNA reads TGTGCCAGCAGCTTAGTCCGGGACAGGGAGAGGTATGGCTACACCTTC. Encoded protein: CASSLVRDRERYGYTF.